The rows below give T cell receptor beta chains drawn from one sample of a study of cytomegalovirus exposure and HLA in healthy donors. TCRdb keeps only in-frame clones here, not all; method: immunoSEQ multiplex PCR. The table has about 88,000 clones, nearly 70% seen once. Sequencing was performed on PBMCs. These receptors were collected from a man aged 50 or older in good health and CMV-seronegative. CDR3s include the opening cysteine and the closing phenylalanine or tryptophan. Fields, in order: V gene, clone size, D gene, J gene, CDR3 DNA, CDR3 protein. The D gene is left open where the match is weak. A row's size may be missing; if present it is once, few, many or a size class.

v_call: TRBV5-4
clone_size: .
d_call: TRBD1
j_call: TRBJ2-7
cdr3_nt: TGTGCCAGCAGCCAGAGTTCCGGGACAGGGAACTACGAGCAGTACTTC
cdr3_aa: CASSQSSGTGNYEQYF

v_call: TRBV30
clone_size: few
d_call: TRBD1
j_call: TRBJ2-4
cdr3_nt: TGTGCCTGGGCCCCCGGGGACAGCGCCAAAAACATTCAGTACTTC
cdr3_aa: CAWAPGDSAKNIQYF

v_call: TRBV29-1
clone_size: .
d_call: .
j_call: TRBJ2-2
cdr3_nt: TGCAGCGTTGACGGGAATACGAACACCGGGGAGCTGTTTTTT
cdr3_aa: CSVDGNTNTGELFF

v_call: TRBV4-3
clone_size: .
d_call: TRBD2
j_call: TRBJ2-7
cdr3_nt: TGCGCCAGCAGCCAAGATCGGGGGGGCGGAGTAATGTACTTC
cdr3_aa: CASSQDRGGGVMYF

v_call: TRBV14
clone_size: .
d_call: .
j_call: TRBJ2-3
cdr3_nt: TGTGCCAGCAGCCAAGGGGGGCTATTTACAGATACGCAGTATTTT
cdr3_aa: CASSQGGLFTDTQYF

v_call: TRBV5-1
clone_size: .
d_call: .
j_call: TRBJ2-5
cdr3_nt: TGCGCCAGCAGCTTGGGTAGCGGCTTTAACGAAGAGACCCAGTACTTC
cdr3_aa: CASSLGSGFNEETQYF

v_call: TRBV2
clone_size: few
d_call: .
j_call: TRBJ1-1
cdr3_nt: TGTGCCAGCAGTGAAGAACAGGCCCTGAGAGCTTTCTTT
cdr3_aa: CASSEEQALRAFF

v_call: TRBV5-1
clone_size: .
d_call: .
j_call: TRBJ2-1
cdr3_nt: TGCGCCAGCAGCTTTTCAGGGCTCGACAATGAGCAGTTCTTC
cdr3_aa: CASSFSGLDNEQFF

v_call: TRBV5-1
clone_size: .
d_call: .
j_call: TRBJ1-4
cdr3_nt: TGCGCCAGCAGTGATGCAGGGTTGGGGGAAAAACTGTTTTTT
cdr3_aa: CASSDAGLGEKLFF

v_call: TRBV30
clone_size: few
d_call: .
j_call: TRBJ1-2
cdr3_nt: TGTGCCTGCGACCGGGAAAACATCTTCGGCTACACCTTC
cdr3_aa: CACDRENIFGYTF

v_call: TRBV2
clone_size: few
d_call: TRBD1
j_call: TRBJ1-3
cdr3_nt: TGTGCCAGCAGTGTGACAGGGGGAATTGGAAACACCATATATTTT
cdr3_aa: CASSVTGGIGNTIYF

v_call: TRBV6-5
clone_size: .
d_call: TRBD2
j_call: TRBJ2-7
cdr3_nt: TGTGCCAGCAGCGGGAGGCGACGGTACGAGCAGTACTTC
cdr3_aa: CASSGRRRYEQYF

v_call: TRBV30
clone_size: .
d_call: TRBD1
j_call: TRBJ1-2
cdr3_nt: TGTGCCTTCCTACCGGGACAGGGACTTGGCTATGGCTACACCTTC
cdr3_aa: CAFLPGQGLGYGYTF

v_call: TRBV18
clone_size: .
d_call: TRBD1
j_call: TRBJ1-2
cdr3_nt: TGTGCCAGCTCACCACCAATCGCCGGGACAGGGGGCGGTGGCTACACCTTC
cdr3_aa: CASSPPIAGTGGGGYTF

v_call: TRBV30
clone_size: .
d_call: .
j_call: TRBJ1-1
cdr3_nt: TGTGCCTGGAGCCTAGCAGGGAACACTGAAGCTTTCTTT
cdr3_aa: CAWSLAGNTEAFF

v_call: TRBV6-4
clone_size: .
d_call: .
j_call: TRBJ1-2
cdr3_nt: TGTGCCAGCAGTGAATCAGGGAGGGGCCGCTATGGCTACACCTTC
cdr3_aa: CASSESGRGRYGYTF

v_call: TRBV9
clone_size: few
d_call: .
j_call: TRBJ2-1
cdr3_nt: TGTGCCAGCAGCGTAGCGGGGGACGTTTACAATGAGCAGTTCTTC
cdr3_aa: CASSVAGDVYNEQFF

v_call: TRBV15
clone_size: .
d_call: TRBD1
j_call: TRBJ1-1
cdr3_nt: TGTGCCACCAGCAGAGATTGGTGGTCAGGGGGAGGCATCGGCACTGAAGCTTTCTTT
cdr3_aa: CATSRDWWSGGGIGTEAFF

v_call: TRBV7-8
clone_size: few
d_call: TRBD1
j_call: TRBJ2-7
cdr3_nt: TGTGCCAGCAGCCCACGTCGACAGGGGTCCTACGAGCAGTACTTC
cdr3_aa: CASSPRRQGSYEQYF

v_call: TRBV7-9
clone_size: .
d_call: .
j_call: TRBJ2-3
cdr3_nt: TGTGGGGTAGCCCGCACAGATACGCAGTATTTT
cdr3_aa: CGVARTDTQYF

v_call: TRBV5-4
clone_size: .
d_call: .
j_call: TRBJ1-2
cdr3_nt: TGTGCCAGCAGCTTGCCACAGGCAGGCTACACCTTC
cdr3_aa: CASSLPQAGYTF

v_call: TRBV7-2
clone_size: .
d_call: .
j_call: TRBJ2-5
cdr3_nt: TGTGCCAGCAGCTTTGGCGGGCGCCAAGAGACCCAGTACTTC
cdr3_aa: CASSFGGRQETQYF